This TCR beta chain was recovered during a study of cytomegalovirus exposure and HLA in healthy donors. General study points: Sequence variants that were highly shared formed a cluster that was likely a sequencing artifact. Across donors, most TCRs were seen rarely, yet some public ones were widespread. Solely CMV serostatus was available to characterize immune exposure.

Healthy individuals who donated bone marrow served as the donors. This clone was detected a few times. Its target is unknown. PCR was performed using 60 Vbeta and 13 Jbeta primers. Here immunoSEQ multiplex PCR was the method, and the copy in TCRdb shows in-frame clones only, minus some. The data hold around 150,000 clones, with around 80% observed a single time. Germline V gene lookup returns CDR1 LGHNA and CDR2 YNFKEQ. CDR3 length: 14 residues. Trimming removed 4 bases from V and 11 bases from J, with 20 bases in between. The material sequenced was PBMCs. The V call is TRBV4-2, the J call TRBJ2-5; tentative D call: TRBD2 (8 bases). The clonotype originates from a boy between 2 and 10 years old in good health and CMV-seronegative. The CDR3 DNA reads TGTGCCAGCAGCCCACCGGGACAGAAGCGGGAGCAGTACTTC. It encodes CASSPPGQKREQYF.